Here is one T cell receptor beta chain with its context. Its antigen is as yet unknown. Produced via immunoSEQ multiplex PCR; TCRdb's table is partial and in-frame only. The sample consists of roughly 50,000 clones, roughly 80% of them appearing once. Time point indicated: baseline, week 1 (first vaccination visit). The treatment was: pre-vaccination baseline after standard-of-care therapy. The data originate from a study of a mutant IDH1 vaccine in newly diagnosed glioma. Study in general: Patients arrived already treated with radiotherapy, temozolomide, or both, most having had both.

General study points: Among patients, 90% to 95% showed immune responses induced by the vaccine.

The receptor's source is a man aged 18 to 29 with glioma. The sequencing here drew on PBMCs, taken from a glioma patient treated with radiotherapy, temozolomide or both.

The CDR3 sequence is CASSVAEREMTDTQYF. The CDR3 region has the DNA TGTGCCAGCAGCGTAGCAGAGCGGGAGATGACAGATACGCAGTATTTT. The chain links TRBV9 to TRBJ2-3, with 8 bases that match TRBD2. This CDR3 is built from 16 residues. V shed 0 bases and J 3 bases; nucleotides not matched to a gene: 6. CDR1 and CDR2 from the germline V gene are SGDLS and YYNGEE.